This T cell receptor beta chain is drawn from a study of blood T cell repertoires in COVID-19. Study background: Samples taken during acute and convalescent COVID-19 were collected in the United States, Italy and Spain.

Participant ages covered about 18 to 90 years across 25 or so US areas. Donors were grouped by their self-reported clinical history. The CDR3 length is 15 residues. V lost 5 bases, J lost 7 bases, and 18 bases lay in between. The germline CDR1 and CDR2 sequences are SEHNR and FQNEAQ (reference sequence). Original processing notes: Estimated nucleated cell counts came from reference gene primer amplification. TCRdb's copy holds only in-frame clones and misses some; the assay was immunoSEQ multiplex PCR. V and J calls and clone size are those listed in that table; D and trimming were worked out from the DNA. The profile shows under 300,000 clones, around 90% of them singletons.

The source of this sequence is a woman aged 25 to 39 with acute COVID-19. The sequencing input was PBMCs or T cells enriched from blood (not recorded which). The chain uses TRBV7-9 and TRBJ1-5; perhaps TRBD1 as D (5 bases). The chain's CDR3 is CASSPTTDRVQPQHF. The CDR3 bases are TGTGCCAGCAGCCCAACGACAGACCGCGTGCAGCCCCAGCATTTT.